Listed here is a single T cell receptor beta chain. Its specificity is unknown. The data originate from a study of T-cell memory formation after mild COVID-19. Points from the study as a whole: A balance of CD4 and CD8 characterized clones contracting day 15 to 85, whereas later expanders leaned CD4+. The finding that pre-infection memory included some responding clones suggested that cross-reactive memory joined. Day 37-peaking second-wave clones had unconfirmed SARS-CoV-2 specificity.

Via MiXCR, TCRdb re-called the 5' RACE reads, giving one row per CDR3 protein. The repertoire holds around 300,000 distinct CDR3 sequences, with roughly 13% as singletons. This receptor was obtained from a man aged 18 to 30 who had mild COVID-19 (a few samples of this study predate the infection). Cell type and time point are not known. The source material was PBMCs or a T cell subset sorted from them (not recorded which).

The CDR3: CASSYPAGGMETQYF. The CDR3 DNA sequence: TGTGCCAGCAGTTACCCAGCGGGGGGGATGGAGACCCAGTACTTC. The gene calls are TRBV6-6 and TRBJ2-5; 10 nucleotides agree with TRBD2. The CDR3 consists of 15 residues. The germline V gene has CDR1 MNHNY and CDR2 SVGAGI (reference sequence). The ends lost 2 bases at V and 5 bases at J; junction bases unmatched: 5.